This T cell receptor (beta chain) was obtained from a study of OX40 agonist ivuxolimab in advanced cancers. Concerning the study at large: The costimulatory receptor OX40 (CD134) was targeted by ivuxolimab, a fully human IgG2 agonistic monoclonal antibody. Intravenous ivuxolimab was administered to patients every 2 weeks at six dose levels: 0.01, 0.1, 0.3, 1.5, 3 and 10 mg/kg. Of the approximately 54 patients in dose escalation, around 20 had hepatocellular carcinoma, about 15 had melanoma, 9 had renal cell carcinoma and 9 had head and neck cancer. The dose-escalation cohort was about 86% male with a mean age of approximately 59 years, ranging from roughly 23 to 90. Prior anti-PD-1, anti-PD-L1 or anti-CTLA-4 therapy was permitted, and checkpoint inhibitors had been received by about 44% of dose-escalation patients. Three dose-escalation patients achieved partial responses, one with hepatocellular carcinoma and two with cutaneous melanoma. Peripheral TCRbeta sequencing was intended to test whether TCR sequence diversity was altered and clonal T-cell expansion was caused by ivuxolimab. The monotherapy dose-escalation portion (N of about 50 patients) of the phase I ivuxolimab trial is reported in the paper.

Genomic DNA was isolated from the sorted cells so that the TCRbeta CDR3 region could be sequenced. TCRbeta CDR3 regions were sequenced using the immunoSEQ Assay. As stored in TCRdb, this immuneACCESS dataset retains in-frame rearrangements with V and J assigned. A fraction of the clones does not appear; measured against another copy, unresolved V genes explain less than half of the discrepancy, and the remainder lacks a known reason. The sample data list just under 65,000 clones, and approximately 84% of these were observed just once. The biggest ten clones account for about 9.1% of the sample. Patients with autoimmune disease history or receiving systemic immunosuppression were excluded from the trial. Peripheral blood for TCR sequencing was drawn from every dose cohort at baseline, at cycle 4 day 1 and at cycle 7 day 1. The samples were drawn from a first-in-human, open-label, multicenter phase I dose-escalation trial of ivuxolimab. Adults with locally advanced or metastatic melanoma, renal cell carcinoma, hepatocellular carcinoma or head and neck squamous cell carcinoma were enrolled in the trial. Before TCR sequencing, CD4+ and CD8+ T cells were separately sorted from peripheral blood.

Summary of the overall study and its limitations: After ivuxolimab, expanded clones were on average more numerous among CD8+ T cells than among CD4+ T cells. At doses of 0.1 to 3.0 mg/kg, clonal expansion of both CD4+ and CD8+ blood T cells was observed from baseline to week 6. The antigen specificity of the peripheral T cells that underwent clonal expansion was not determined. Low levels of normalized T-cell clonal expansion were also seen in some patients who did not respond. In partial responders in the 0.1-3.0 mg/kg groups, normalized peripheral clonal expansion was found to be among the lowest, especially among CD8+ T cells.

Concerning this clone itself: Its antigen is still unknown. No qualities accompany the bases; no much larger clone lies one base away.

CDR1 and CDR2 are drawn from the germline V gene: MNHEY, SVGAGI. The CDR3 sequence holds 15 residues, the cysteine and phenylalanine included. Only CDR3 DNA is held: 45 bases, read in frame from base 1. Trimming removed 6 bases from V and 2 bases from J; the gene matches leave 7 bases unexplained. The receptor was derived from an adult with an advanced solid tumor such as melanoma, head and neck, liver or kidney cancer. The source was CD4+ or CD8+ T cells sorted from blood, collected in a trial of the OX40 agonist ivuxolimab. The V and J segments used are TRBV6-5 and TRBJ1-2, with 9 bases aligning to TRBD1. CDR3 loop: CASSLRGQGNYGYTF. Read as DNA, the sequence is TGTGCCAGCAGCTTGAGGGGACAGGGAAACTATGGCTACACCTTC.